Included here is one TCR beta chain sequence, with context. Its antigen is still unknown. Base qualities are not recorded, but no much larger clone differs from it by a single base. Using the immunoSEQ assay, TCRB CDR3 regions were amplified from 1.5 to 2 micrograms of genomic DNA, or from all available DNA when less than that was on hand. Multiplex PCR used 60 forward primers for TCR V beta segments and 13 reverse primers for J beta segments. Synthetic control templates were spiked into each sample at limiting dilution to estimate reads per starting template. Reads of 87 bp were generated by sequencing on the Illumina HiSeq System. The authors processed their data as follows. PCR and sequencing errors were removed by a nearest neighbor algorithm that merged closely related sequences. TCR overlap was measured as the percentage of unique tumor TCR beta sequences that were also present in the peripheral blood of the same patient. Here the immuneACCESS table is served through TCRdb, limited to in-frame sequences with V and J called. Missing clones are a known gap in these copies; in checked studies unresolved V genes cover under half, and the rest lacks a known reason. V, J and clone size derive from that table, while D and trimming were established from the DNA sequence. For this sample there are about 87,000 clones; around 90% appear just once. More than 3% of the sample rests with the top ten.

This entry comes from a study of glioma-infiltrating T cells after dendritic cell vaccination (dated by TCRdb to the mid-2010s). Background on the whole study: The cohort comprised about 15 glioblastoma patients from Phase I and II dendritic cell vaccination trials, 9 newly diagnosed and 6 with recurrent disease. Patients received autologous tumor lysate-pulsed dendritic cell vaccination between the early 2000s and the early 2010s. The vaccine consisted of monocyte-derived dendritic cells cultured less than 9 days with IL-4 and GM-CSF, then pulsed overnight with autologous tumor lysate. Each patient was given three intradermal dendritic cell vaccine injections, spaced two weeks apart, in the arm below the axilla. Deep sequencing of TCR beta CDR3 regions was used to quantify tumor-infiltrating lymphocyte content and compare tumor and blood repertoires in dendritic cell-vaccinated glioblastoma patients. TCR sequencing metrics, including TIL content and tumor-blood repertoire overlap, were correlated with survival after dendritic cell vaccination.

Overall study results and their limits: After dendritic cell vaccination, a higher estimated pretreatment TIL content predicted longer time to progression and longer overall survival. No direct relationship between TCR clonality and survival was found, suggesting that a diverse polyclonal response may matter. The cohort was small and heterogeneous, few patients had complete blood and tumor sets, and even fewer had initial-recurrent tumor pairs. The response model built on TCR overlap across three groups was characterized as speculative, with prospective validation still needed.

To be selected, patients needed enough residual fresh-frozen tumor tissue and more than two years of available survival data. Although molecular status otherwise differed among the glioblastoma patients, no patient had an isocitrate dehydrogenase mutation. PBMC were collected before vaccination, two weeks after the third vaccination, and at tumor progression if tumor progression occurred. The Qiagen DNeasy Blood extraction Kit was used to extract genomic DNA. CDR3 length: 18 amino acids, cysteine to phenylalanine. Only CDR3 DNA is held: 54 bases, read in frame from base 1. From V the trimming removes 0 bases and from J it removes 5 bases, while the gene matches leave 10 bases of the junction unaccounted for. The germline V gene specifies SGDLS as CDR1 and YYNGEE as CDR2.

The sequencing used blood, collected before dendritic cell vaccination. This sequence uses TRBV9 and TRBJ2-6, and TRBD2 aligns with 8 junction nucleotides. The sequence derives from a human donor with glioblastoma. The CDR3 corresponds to CASSVASGSGSRANVLTF. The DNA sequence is TGTGCCAGCAGCGTAGCTAGCGGGTCGGGGAGTCGGGCCAACGTCCTGACTTTC. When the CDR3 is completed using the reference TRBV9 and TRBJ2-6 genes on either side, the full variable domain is DSGVTQTPKHLITATGQRVTLRCSPRSGDLSVYWYQQSLDQGLQFLIQYYNGEERAKGNILERFSAQQFPDLHSELNLSSLELGDSALYFCASSVASGSGSRANVLTFGAGSRLTVL.